This TCR beta chain was sequenced in a study of CD8+ T cells in alopecia areata. Study at large: Each day, treated patients took oral tofacitinib twice, at 5 to 10 mg per dose.

Treatment here: oral pan-JAK inhibitor, 5-10 mg twice daily. Germline V CDR1 and CDR2: KGHSH, LQKENI. The germline V and J ends were trimmed by 1 base and 1 base, with 5 bases remaining between them. CDR3 length: 13 amino acids. Whole-study results and caveats: Scalp clonality, along with expanded CD8+ clones among the top 100, was significantly decreased by tofacitinib. Association of baseline CD8+ expansion with response is uncertain owing to one nonresponder. Scalp and blood retained many expanded lesional clones during tofacitinib.

cDNA reverse transcribed from extracted RNA served as the sequencing template. Repertoires were generated with immunoSEQ multiplex PCR, while TCRdb's copy carries only in-frame clones and drops some. The sample yields approximately 150,000 clones, about 61% seen once. To note about this clone: The target antigen is unknown.

The sample consisted of CD4+ T cells sorted from blood, taken at approximately week 60, from a patient treated with tofacitinib. This sequence originates from a human donor with alopecia areata. V is TRBV18 and J is TRBJ2-7, with D hard to call. CDR3 protein: CASSPRSSYEQYF. CDR3 bases: TGTGCCAGCTCACCACGGTCGTCCTACGAGCAGTACTTC.